This T cell receptor (beta chain) is from a study of OX40 agonist ivuxolimab in advanced cancers. Overall study context: Patients received the agonistic anti-OX40 (CD134) antibody ivuxolimab.

A history of autoimmune disease or systemic immunosuppression excluded patients. Sequencing used immunoSEQ multiplex PCR; TCRdb keeps in-frame clones, though not all of them. The sample lists 65,000 to 90,000 clones; more than 80% were seen once. Remarks on this clone: The antigen is unknown.

The V end was cut by 0 bases, the J end by 6 bases, with 5 bases between. The CDR3 covers 13 residues. Per germline, CDR1 LGHNA and CDR2 YNFKEQ. General observations from the study: Within 6 weeks, CD4+ and CD8+ blood T cells expanded clonally at 0.1 to 3.0 mg/kg. There were, on average, more expanded clones in CD8+ T cells than in CD4+.

The receptor was isolated from an adult with an advanced solid tumor such as melanoma, head and neck, liver or kidney cancer. The sample consisted of CD4+ or CD8+ T cells sorted from blood, taken in a trial of the OX40 agonist ivuxolimab. The chain joins TRBV4-2 to TRBJ2-2; D is unresolved. This CDR3 reads CASSQDLAGELFF. CDR3 in DNA: TGTGCCAGCAGCCAAGATCTTGCCGGGGAGCTGTTTTTT.